This TCR beta chain derives from a study of blood T cell repertoires in COVID-19. Participants, about 18 to 90 years old, spanned about 26 US areas. Recovered Cohort 3 donors showed two negative PCRs, clearance, or symptom resolution. V was pared by 4 bases and J by 4 bases, with 20 bases between. CDR1 is SGHAT and CDR2 is FQNNGV in the germline V gene. There are 17 residues in the CDR3. Generated by immunoSEQ multiplex PCR, the TCRdb table keeps only in-frame clones and is missing some. The table lists roughly 300,000 clones, around 87% of them singletons. The genes are TRBV11-2 and TRBJ1-3, with D possibly being TRBD1 (5 bases). The sample comprised PBMCs or T cells enriched from blood (not recorded which). This receptor was taken from a woman aged 25-40 years who had recovered from COVID-19. Here the CDR3 reads CASSSNSGLGSGNTIYF. The CDR3 region has the DNA TGTGCCAGCAGCTCAAACTCAGGGTTAGGTTCCGGAAACACCATATATTTT.